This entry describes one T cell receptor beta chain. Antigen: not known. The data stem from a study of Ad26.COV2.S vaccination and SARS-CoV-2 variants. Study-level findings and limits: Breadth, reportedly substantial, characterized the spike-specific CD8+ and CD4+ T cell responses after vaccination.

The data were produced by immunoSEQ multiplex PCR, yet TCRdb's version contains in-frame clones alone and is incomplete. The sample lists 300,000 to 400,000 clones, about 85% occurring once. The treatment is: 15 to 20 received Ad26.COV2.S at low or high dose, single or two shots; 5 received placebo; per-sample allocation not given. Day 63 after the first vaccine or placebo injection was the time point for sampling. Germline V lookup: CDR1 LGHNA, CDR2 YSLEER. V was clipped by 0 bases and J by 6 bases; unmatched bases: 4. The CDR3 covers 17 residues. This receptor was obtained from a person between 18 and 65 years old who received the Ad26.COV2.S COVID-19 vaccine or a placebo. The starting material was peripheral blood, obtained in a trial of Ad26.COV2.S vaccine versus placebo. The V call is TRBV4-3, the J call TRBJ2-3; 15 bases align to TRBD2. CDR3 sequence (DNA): TGCGCCAGCAGCCAAGAGGGGACTAGCGGGGGGCCGGATACGCAGTATTTT. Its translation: CASSQEGTSGGPDTQYF.